This note documents a single TCR beta chain sequence. The data belong to a study of blood T cell repertoires in COVID-19. Method: immunoSEQ multiplex PCR; TCRdb's copy keeps in-frame clones and lacks some. This sample has about 350,000 clones; more than 75% occur once, and the top ten carry approximately 5%. Losses at the gene ends were 2 bases for V and 5 bases for J; bases not matched to a gene: 16. The CDR3 covers 18 residues. The germline gives CDR1 ENHRY, CDR2 SYGVKD. The rearrangement links TRBV10-3 to TRBJ1-2; TRBD1 aligns across 8 bases. The sample comprised PBMCs or T cells enriched from blood (not recorded which). The TCR comes from a woman in her 30s who had recovered from COVID-19. The CDR3 region is CAISEPGAGGAFGYGYTF. DNA of the CDR3: TGTGCCATCAGTGAGCCGGGGGCAGGGGGCGCATTCGGTTATGGCTACACCTTC.